The 7 T cell receptor beta chains below come from one sample, sequenced in a study of T cells in Graves' hyperthyroidism and ophthalmopathy. RNA transcripts were the template for amplifying TCR beta CDR3 regions. The HTBI set primed first-round TCR CDR3 RT-PCR. In TCRdb, the multiplex PCR reads were re-called with MiXCR into one record per CDR3 protein. Of 250,000 to 350,000 distinct CDR3 sequences listed, more than 15% are singletons. Specimen: blood. Receptor source: a woman in her sixties with Graves' ophthalmopathy.

The chain carries TRBV27 and TRBJ2-2; 11 bases line up with TRBD2. This CDR3 is built from 16 residues. V was pared by 7 bases and J by 5 bases, with 9 bases of the junction left unmatched. Germline-derived CDR1 and CDR2 are MNHEY and SMNVEV (reference sequence). The CDR3 here is CASMYSGRAGTGELFF. The CDR3, as DNA: TGTGCCAGCATGTATAGCGGGAGGGCCGGGACCGGGGAGCTGTTTTTT.

This clonotype was seen a handful of times. The CDR3 DNA follows: TGTGCCACCAGCAGTTTTCGCAGCACAGATACGCAGTATTTT. Protein product: CATSSFRSTDTQYF. The rearrangement links TRBV15 to TRBJ2-3; D uncertain. Germline CDR1 reads LNHNV; CDR2 reads YYDKDF (reference sequence). Trimming took 3 bases from V and 0 from J, leaving 7 bases between them. This CDR3 comprises 14 residues.

The chain couples TRBV7-2 to TRBJ1-2, with 9 bases matching TRBD1. The CDR3 consists of 14 residues. The V gene end was trimmed by 5 bases and the J gene end by 4 bases; junction bases not matched to a gene: 5. CDR1 and CDR2 from the germline V gene are SGHTA and FQGNSA. The CDR3 nucleotides read TGTGCCAGCAGCCGGGACAGGGCCCTCTATGGCTACACCTTC. This sequence encodes CASSRDRALYGYTF.

This clonotype has ten or more counts. V is TRBV6-2 or TRBV6-3 and J is TRBJ2-2; D may correspond to TRBD1 or TRBD2 (5 bases each). This CDR3 has 14 amino acids. V was shortened by 6 bases and J by 7 bases, with 15 bases between the two germline ends. The germline CDR1 and CDR2 sequences are MNHEY and SVGEGT. The CDR3 DNA is TGTGCCAGCAGACCTAGCAGGGTTGTCGGGGAGCTGTTTTTT. Residues: CASRPSRVVGELFF.

This rearrangement joins TRBV28 to TRBJ1-5, with D unresolved. V was pared by 7 bases and J by 9 bases, with 13 bases between. This CDR3 comprises 12 residues. The germline V gene encodes CDR1 MDHEN and CDR2 SYDVKM. The CDR3 DNA sequence: TGTGCCAGCACCATAGGCCTAGGGCCCCAGCATTTT. Amino acid sequence: CASTIGLGPQHF.

This clonotype occurred many times. The chain is built from TRBV6-1 and TRBJ2-1, with D unclear. Trimming took 1 base from V and 3 from J, leaving 10 bases between them. This CDR3 is built from 15 residues. CDR1 is MNHNS and CDR2 is SASEGT in the germline V gene. Here the CDR3 DNA reads TGTGCCAGCAGTGAAGGTGGCTCCCGCTACAATGAGCAGTTCTTC. It is translated as CASSEGGSRYNEQFF.

The sample holds many counts of this clonotype. The rearrangement uses TRBV20-1 and TRBJ2-3; 10 nucleotides line up with TRBD2. The V and J ends lost 3 bases and 2 bases, in that order; junction bases with no gene match: 5. The CDR3 has 15 residues. Germline-derived CDR1 and CDR2 are DFQATT and SNEGSKA (reference sequence). The CDR3: CSARRAGGYTDTQYF. CDR3 in DNA: TGCAGTGCTAGGCGAGCGGGGGGGTACACAGATACGCAGTATTTT.